This is a list of T cell receptor beta chains from one sample in a study of cytomegalovirus exposure and HLA in healthy donors. Using immunoSEQ multiplex PCR, the repertoire was profiled, and TCRdb retains in-frame clones only, with some absent. Of about 89,000 clones in the sample, under 80% were seen once. Material for sequencing was PBMCs. The receptor source for this set is a man aged 30 to 39 in good health and CMV-seropositive. The CDR3 runs from the conserved cysteine through the conserved F or W. Each record gives: J gene, D gene, V gene, clone size, CDR3 protein, CDR3 DNA. The D gene is left open where the match is weak. Clone sizes are given selectively: once, few, many, or a class where the clone is expanded.

>TRBJ2-1|TRBD2|TRBV13|few
CASSGLAGGPSSYNEQFF
TGTGCCAGCAGCGGACTAGCGGGGGGGCCGAGCTCCTACAATGAGCAGTTCTTC
>TRBJ2-5|-|TRBV21-1|-
CASSPKRGSTRETQYF
TGTGCCAGCAGCCCGAAAAGGGGGTCGACAAGGGAGACCCAGTACTTC
>TRBJ1-2|TRBD1|TRBV9|-
CASSVVPGGSGYTF
TGTGCCAGCAGCGTAGTCCCAGGGGGAAGTGGCTACACCTTC
>TRBJ1-5|TRBD1|TRBV2|few
CASSLTGDQPQHF
TGTGCCAGCAGCCTGACAGGGGATCAGCCCCAGCATTTT
>TRBJ1-4|-|TRBV5-1|-
CASSLTGANEKLFF
TGCGCCAGCAGCCTAACCGGGGCTAATGAAAAACTGTTTTTT
>TRBJ2-1|-|TRBV29-1|-
CSVDFRGSGYNEQFF
-
>TRBJ2-1|TRBD1|TRBV5-1|once
CASSFTGVYNEQFF
TGCGCCAGCAGCTTTACAGGGGTCTACAATGAGCAGTTCTTC
>TRBJ2-1|TRBD1|TRBV5-1|-
CASSLDVRGEQFF
TGCGCCAGCAGCTTGGACGTCAGGGGGGAGCAGTTCTTC
>TRBJ2-3|-|TRBV7-2|-
CASSSVTTDTQYF
TGTGCCAGCAGCTCGGTAACCACAGATACGCAGTATTTT
>TRBJ2-1|TRBD2|TRBV7-3|-
CASNPQGLAGRSYNEQFF
TGTGCCAGCAACCCGCAAGGACTAGCGGGGCGCTCCTACAATGAGCAGTTCTTC
>TRBJ2-2|-|TRBV29-1|-
CSVEARGIPGELFF
TGCAGCGTTGAGGCTAGGGGAATCCCCGGGGAGCTGTTTTTT
>TRBJ2-5|-|TRBV5-6|few
CASSLDLQETQYF
TGTGCCAGCAGCTTGGACCTACAAGAGACCCAGTACTTC
>TRBJ1-6|TRBD1|TRBV5-1|-
CASSLGGGDSPLHF
TGCGCCAGCAGCTTAGGAGGGGGCGACTCACCCCTCCACTTT
>TRBJ2-7|TRBD1|TRBV10-3|-
CAIGSGTGLYEQYF
TGTGCCATCGGCTCCGGGACAGGGTTGTACGAGCAGTACTTC
>TRBJ2-1|-|TRBV5-1|-
CASSLQGNNEQFF
TGCGCCAGCAGCTTACAGGGTAACAATGAGCAGTTCTTC
>TRBJ1-4|-|TRBV6-1|few
CASSDPGANEKLFF
TGTGCCAGCAGTGATCCCGGGGCTAATGAAAAACTGTTTTTT
>TRBJ2-2|-|TRBV6-5|once
CASSTRVSPGELFF
TGTGCCAGCAGTACCAGGGTGTCGCCCGGGGAGCTGTTTTTT
>TRBJ2-1|TRBD2|TRBV9|-
CASSVATSGGWGEQFF
TGTGCCAGCAGCGTAGCAACTAGCGGGGGGTGGGGTGAGCAGTTCTTC
>TRBJ2-7|TRBD1|TRBV7-9|-
CSSSRRTGPDYEQYF
TGTTCCAGCAGCCGTAGGACAGGGCCAGACTACGAGCAGTACTTC
>TRBJ2-7|TRBD2|TRBV6-6|-
CASSISGDSSYEQYF
TGTGCCAGCAGCATCAGCGGGGATAGCTCCTACGAGCAGTACTTC
>TRBJ1-3|-|TRBV5-6|once
CASSFPGFTSGNTIYF
TGTGCCAGCAGCTTCCCGGGATTCACTTCTGGAAACACCATATATTTT
>TRBJ2-7|TRBD2|TRBV5-6|-
CASSLGGGSYEQYF
TGTGCCAGCAGCTTGGGGGGGGGTTCCTACGAGCAGTACTTC
>TRBJ2-7|TRBD1|TRBV10-1|-
CASKDRGSSYEQYF
TGCGCCAGCAAAGACAGGGGGAGCTCCTACGAGCAGTACTTC
>TRBJ2-7|-|TRBV5-1|few
CASSLGGEPTYEQYF
TGCGCCAGCAGCTTAGGGGGGGAACCAACCTACGAGCAGTACTTC
>TRBJ1-1|TRBD1|TRBV7-6|-
CASSLDTTGVGTEAFF
TGTGCCAGCAGCTTAGACACGACAGGGGTTGGGACTGAAGCTTTCTTT
>TRBJ1-5|TRBD1|TRBV2|few
CASRDRGSNQPQHF
TGTGCCAGCAGGGACAGGGGATCCAATCAGCCCCAGCATTTT
>TRBJ2-5|-|TRBV7-9|-
CASSFMGARAQETQYF
TGTGCCAGCAGCTTTATGGGGGCTAGAGCCCAAGAGACCCAGTACTTC
>TRBJ1-1|-|TRBV7-2|-
CASSLGPGDEAFF
TGTGCCAGCAGCTTAGGTCCCGGGGATGAAGCTTTCTTT
>TRBJ1-4|-|TRBV18|-
CASSPVSGATNEKLFF
TGTGCCAGCTCACCAGTCTCAGGCGCAACTAATGAAAAACTGTTTTTT
>TRBJ1-2|-|TRBV29-1|few
CSVDPRGGPTTYGYTF
TGCAGCGTTGATCCAAGGGGCGGCCCCACAACCTATGGCTACACCTTC
>TRBJ2-5|TRBD2|TRBV9|-
CASSASGGAGETQYF
TGTGCCAGCAGCGCTAGCGGGGGGGCAGGAGAGACCCAGTACTTC
>TRBJ2-3|TRBD2|TRBV7-9|few
CASSLARGLAVTDTQYF
TGTGCCAGCAGCTTAGCGAGGGGACTAGCGGTCACAGATACGCAGTATTTT
>TRBJ1-2|-|TRBV14|-
CASSQWVDGLGYTF
TGTGCCAGCAGCCAATGGGTGGACGGACTTGGCTACACCTTC
>TRBJ1-6|-|TRBV7-8|once
CASSLGGGVYYNSPLHF
TGTGCCAGCAGCTTAGGTGGGGGCGTCTACTATAATTCACCCCTCCACTTT
>TRBJ1-2|-|TRBV7-9|-
CASSLATAANYGYTF
TGTGCCAGCAGCTTAGCGACAGCCGCTAACTATGGCTACACCTTC
>TRBJ1-1|-|TRBV5-1|-
CASSPVTTVNTEAFF
TGCGCCAGCAGCCCCGTGACGACAGTGAACACTGAAGCTTTCTTT
>TRBJ2-5|-|TRBV30|-
CAWSSGVETQYF
TGTGCCTGGAGCTCGGGGGTAGAGACCCAGTACTTC
>TRBJ2-3|TRBD1|TRBV7-9|-
CASNRQGETDTQYF
TGTGCCAGCAATCGACAGGGAGAAACAGATACGCAGTATTTT
>TRBJ2-2|TRBD1|TRBV7-2|-
CASSLVGQGPGELFF
TGTGCCAGCAGCTTAGTGGGACAGGGACCCGGGGAGCTGTTTTTT
>TRBJ1-5|TRBD1|TRBV5-5|-
CASSLVGQGGQPQHF
TGTGCCAGCAGCTTGGTGGGACAGGGGGGTCAGCCCCAGCATTTT
>TRBJ2-5|-|TRBV7-2|-
CASRPLVDQTQYF
TGTGCCAGCAGACCCCTAGTCGACCAGACCCAGTACTTC
>TRBJ1-2|-|TRBV6-1|-
CATRQAQVLNYGYTF
TGTGCCACCCGACAGGCTCAAGTCTTAAACTATGGCTACACCTTC
>TRBJ2-5|TRBD2|TRBV6-1|-
CASSDGVSGGQETQYF
TGTGCCAGCAGTGACGGGGTTAGCGGGGGCCAAGAGACCCAGTACTTC
>TRBJ1-1|-|TRBV6-5|-
CASSYWQNTEAFF
TGTGCCAGCAGTTACTGGCAGAACACTGAAGCTTTCTTT
>TRBJ1-1|TRBD1|TRBV5-5|-
CASSLGQGAAEAFF
TGTGCCAGCAGCTTGGGACAGGGGGCGGCGGAAGCTTTCTTT
>TRBJ1-1|-|TRBV7-9|-
CASSLGWGPGTEAFF
TGTGCCAGCAGCTTAGGGTGGGGGCCGGGCACTGAAGCTTTCTTT